This T cell receptor beta chain is from a study of control samples from healthy donors and cancer patients. The V segment lost 5 bases and the J segment 3 bases; nucleotides outside the gene matches: 9. There are 16 residues in the CDR3. Germline V lookup: CDR1 SGHVS, CDR2 FQNEAQ. Data came from immunoSEQ multiplex PCR; TCRdb stores just in-frame clones and leaves some out. This sample has more than 65,000 clones, with 83% found just once. The sequencing sample was made of blood. The clonotype originates from a man in his 60s in good health. The V gene is TRBV7-8, the J gene TRBJ1-4; 7 bases align to TRBD1. The CDR3 DNA sequence: TGTGCCAGCAGCCCCCAGACAGGGCGGGCTAATGAAAAACTGTTTTTT. The encoded protein is CASSPQTGRANEKLFF.